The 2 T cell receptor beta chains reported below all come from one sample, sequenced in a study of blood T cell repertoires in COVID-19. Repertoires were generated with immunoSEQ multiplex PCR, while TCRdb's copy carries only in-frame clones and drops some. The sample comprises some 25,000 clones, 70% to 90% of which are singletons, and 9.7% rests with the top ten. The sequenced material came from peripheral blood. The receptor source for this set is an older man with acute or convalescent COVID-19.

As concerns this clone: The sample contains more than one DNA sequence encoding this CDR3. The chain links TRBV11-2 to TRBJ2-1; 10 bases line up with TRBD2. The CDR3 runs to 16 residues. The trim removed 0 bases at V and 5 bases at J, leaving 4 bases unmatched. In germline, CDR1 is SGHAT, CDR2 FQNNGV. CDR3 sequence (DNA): TGTGCCAGCAGCTTAGAACTAGCGGGAATCAACAATGAGCAGTTCTTC. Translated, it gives CASSLELAGINNEQFF.

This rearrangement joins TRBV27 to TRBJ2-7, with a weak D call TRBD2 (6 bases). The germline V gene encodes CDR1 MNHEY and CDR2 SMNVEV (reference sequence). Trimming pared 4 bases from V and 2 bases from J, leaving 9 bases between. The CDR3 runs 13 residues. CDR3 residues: CASSSGGAYEQYF. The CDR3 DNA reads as TGTGCCAGCAGTTCCGGGGGAGCCTACGAGCAGTACTTC.